What follows describes a single TCR beta chain. Its antigen is undetermined. The data are from a study of T cell repertoires in cytomegalovirus infection. About the study: Signatures in public TCR beta sequences pointed to both CMV infection and matching HLA type. General study points: HLA-C-restricted, CMV-specific TCR beta clonotypes were dominant ex vivo. Cumulative frequency (of public TCR beta family members) identified carriers of CMV plus the relevant HLA.

TCRdb independently ran MiXCR on the reads; one entry per CDR3 protein. Of some 180,000 distinct CDR3 sequences in the sample, about a sixth are singletons; the top ten hold approximately 25%. Germline V gives CDR1 MNHEY, CDR2 SMNVEV (reference sequence). Between the trimmed V and J ends, which lost 4 bases and 6 bases, there was a span of 15 bases. The CDR3 runs 14 residues. This sequence originates from a human donor in good health (CMV status not recorded). Some clones in this sample may be carry-over from other donors' samples. The chain links TRBV27 to TRBJ1-1; the D gene is possibly TRBD1 (6 bases). The sample was CD8+ T cells from PBMCs. The CDR3 DNA reads TGTGCCAGCAGTTATACAGGGTCGAGCTCTGAAGCTTTCTTT. Protein sequence: CASSYTGSSSEAFF.